This T cell receptor beta chain was sequenced for a study of early T cells in non-severe SARS-CoV-2 infection listed by TCRdb under 2021. As for the study more broadly: Because TCR sequencing relied on bulk RNA taken from unsorted whole blood, pairing of alpha and beta chains was not possible.

Findings and caveats that apply to the study as a whole: Matching against VDJdb was skewed toward anti-spike CD8 responses, likely underestimated virus-specific expansions, and missed private and CD4 specificities.

The library was prepared using 5' RACE. Sequenced on a NextSeq 500. Unique molecular identifiers were attached to individual cDNA molecules in the TCR library protocol so that sequencing error and PCR bias could be corrected. Both TCR alpha and beta chains were sequenced, and tight co-correlation was observed between alpha and beta sequence abundances in each sample. In the source study's methods: Decombinator V4 was used to annotate the V gene, J gene and CDR3 of the TCR sequences. Expanded TCRs were defined as changing significantly between any two time points under a Poisson model with p below 0.0001. TCR abundances were normalised to the total number of TCRs sequenced in each sample and reported as counts per million. VDJdb, accessed 1 November 2021, was searched for CMV, EBV and SARS-CoV-2 annotated TCRs, excluding TCRs annotated for multiple antigens. TCRdb took the public reads, trimmed them with fastp at Q25, ran MiXCR for clone calling and kept in-frame beta chains. Duplicate CDR3 protein sequences are folded into a single record with the most common DNA and genes. It is TCRdb's table, rather than the study itself, that gives the V and J calls and clone size. The sample profile shows roughly 65,000 distinct CDR3 sequences; approximately 10% of them were found once. The ten largest clones take up around 6.6% of the sample.

A case-control design nested within a healthcare worker cohort in London, UK, was used, with weekly nasopharyngeal swab PCR tests and blood sampling performed. Between 23 and 31 March 2020, the week of the UK lockdown, healthcare workers were enrolled and then followed up weekly for as long as 16 weeks. Concerning this clonotype itself: This receptor's antigen is unknown. No clone much larger than this one lies a single base away; base qualities are absent.

The receptor comes from an adult who was a healthcare worker with PCR-confirmed SARS-CoV-2 infection or an uninfected control (not recorded which). Material: whole blood.

The nucleotide sequence reads TGTGCCAGCAGCTTATCGAGGGATGAGCAGTTCTTC. It encodes CASSLSRDEQFF. This receptor chain uses TRBV7-9 and TRBJ2-1; D gene: possibly TRBD2, on 5 matching bases. CDR1 and CDR2, looked up from the germline V gene (reference sequence), are SEHNR and FQNEAQ. V drops 2 bases and J drops 8 bases, leaving 7 bases in between. The CDR3 covers 12 residues, taking in both the cysteine and the phenylalanine. Only the CDR3 portion is preserved as DNA: 36 bases, with reading frame beginning at the first base.